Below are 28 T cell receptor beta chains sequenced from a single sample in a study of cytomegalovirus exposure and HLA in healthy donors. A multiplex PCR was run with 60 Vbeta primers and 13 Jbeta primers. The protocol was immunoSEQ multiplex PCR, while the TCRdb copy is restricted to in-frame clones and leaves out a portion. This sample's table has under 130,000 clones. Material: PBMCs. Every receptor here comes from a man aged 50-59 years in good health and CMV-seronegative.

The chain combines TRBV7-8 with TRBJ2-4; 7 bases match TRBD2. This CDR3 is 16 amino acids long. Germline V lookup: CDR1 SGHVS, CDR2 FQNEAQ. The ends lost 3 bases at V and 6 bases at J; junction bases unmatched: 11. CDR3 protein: CASSFTGTKGPNIQYF. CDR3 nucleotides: TGTGCCAGCAGCTTTACCGGGACTAAGGGGCCAAACATTCAGTACTTC.

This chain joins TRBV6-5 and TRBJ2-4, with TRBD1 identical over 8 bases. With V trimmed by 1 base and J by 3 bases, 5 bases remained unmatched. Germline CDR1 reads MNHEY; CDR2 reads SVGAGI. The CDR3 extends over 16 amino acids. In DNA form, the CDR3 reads TGTGCCAGCAGTTACTACTCCGGGACAGGCAAAAACATTCAGTACTTC. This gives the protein CASSYYSGTGKNIQYF.

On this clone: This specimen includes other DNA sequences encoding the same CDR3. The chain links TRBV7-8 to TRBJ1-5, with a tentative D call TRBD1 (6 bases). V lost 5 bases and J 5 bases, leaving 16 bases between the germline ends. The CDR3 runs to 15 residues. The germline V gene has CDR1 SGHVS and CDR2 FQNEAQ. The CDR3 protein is CASSRLQGFDQPQHF. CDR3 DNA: TGTGCCAGCAGCAGATTACAGGGTTTTGATCAGCCCCAGCATTTT.

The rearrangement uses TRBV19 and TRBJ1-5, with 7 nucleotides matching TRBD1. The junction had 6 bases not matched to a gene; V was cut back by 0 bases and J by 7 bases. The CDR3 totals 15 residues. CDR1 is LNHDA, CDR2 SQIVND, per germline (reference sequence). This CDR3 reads CASSIEGRGLQPQHF. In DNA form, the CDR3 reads TGTGCCAGTAGTATAGAGGGCAGGGGGTTGCAGCCCCAGCATTTT.

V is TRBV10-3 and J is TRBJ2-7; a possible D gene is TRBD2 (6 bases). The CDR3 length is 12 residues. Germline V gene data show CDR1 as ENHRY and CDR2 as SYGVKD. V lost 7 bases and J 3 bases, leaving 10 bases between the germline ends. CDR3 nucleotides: TGTGCCATCAACCGGGAGTTCTACGAGCAGTACTTC. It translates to CAINREFYEQYF.

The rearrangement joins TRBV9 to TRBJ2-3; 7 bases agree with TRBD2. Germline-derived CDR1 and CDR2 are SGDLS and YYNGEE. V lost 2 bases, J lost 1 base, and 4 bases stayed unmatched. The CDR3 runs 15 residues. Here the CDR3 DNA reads TGTGCCAGCAGCGTTGGCGGGAGTGGCACAGATACGCAGTATTTT. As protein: CASSVGGSGTDTQYF.

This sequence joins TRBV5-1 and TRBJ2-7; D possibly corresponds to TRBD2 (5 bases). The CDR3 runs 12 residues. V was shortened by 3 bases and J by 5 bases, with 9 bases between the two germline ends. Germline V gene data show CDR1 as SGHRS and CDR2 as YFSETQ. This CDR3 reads CASSSHGDEQYF. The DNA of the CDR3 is TGCGCCAGCAGCTCGCACGGGGACGAGCAGTACTTC.

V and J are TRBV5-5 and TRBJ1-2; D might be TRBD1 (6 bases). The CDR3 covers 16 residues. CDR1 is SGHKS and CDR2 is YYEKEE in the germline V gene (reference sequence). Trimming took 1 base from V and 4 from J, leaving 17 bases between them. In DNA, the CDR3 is TGTGCCAGCAGCTTGCGGGCCCGGGGGGCCTCCTATGGCTACACCTTC. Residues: CASSLRARGASYGYTF.

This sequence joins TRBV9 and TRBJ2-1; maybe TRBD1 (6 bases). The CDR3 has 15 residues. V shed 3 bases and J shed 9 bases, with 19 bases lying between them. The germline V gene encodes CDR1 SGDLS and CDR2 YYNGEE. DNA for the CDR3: TGTGCCAGCAGCGCGACAGGCACATACCAAGGTGAGCAGTTCTTC. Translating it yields CASSATGTYQGEQFF. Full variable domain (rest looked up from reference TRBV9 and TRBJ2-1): DSGVTQTPKHLITATGQRVTLRCSPRSGDLSVYWYQQSLDQGLQFLIQYYNGEERAKGNILERFSAQQFPDLHSELNLSSLELGDSALYFCASSATGTYQGEQFFGPGTRLTVL.

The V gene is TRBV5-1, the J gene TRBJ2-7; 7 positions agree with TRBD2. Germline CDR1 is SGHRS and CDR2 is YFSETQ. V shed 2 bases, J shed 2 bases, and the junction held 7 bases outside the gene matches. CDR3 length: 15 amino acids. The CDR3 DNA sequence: TGCGCCAGCAGCTTTCACAGCGGGGAGACCTACGAGCAGTACTTC. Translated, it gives CASSFHSGETYEQYF.

The CDR3 coding sequence is TGCGCCAGCAGCCCCGGCGGTTCGGGGGTTAATTCACCCCTCCACTTT. Translating it yields CASSPGGSGVNSPLHF. The chain combines TRBV5-1 with TRBJ1-6, with TRBD1 as a possible D gene (5 bases). The CDR3 sequence is 16 residues long. Germline-derived CDR1 and CDR2 are SGHRS and YFSETQ. Trimming took off 4 bases at V and 6 bases at J, with 17 bases between the two ends.

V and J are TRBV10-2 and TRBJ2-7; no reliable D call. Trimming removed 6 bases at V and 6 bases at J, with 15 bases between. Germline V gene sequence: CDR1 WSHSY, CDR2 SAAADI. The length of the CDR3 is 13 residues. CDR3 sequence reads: CASSAELITEQYF. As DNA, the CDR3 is TGCGCCAGCAGCGCGGAACTCATAACCGAGCAGTACTTC.

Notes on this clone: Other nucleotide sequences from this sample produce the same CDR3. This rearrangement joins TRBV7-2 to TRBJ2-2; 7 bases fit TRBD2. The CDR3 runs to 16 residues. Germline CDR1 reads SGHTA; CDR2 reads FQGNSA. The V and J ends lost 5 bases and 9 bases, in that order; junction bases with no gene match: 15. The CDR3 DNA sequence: TGTGCCAGCAGCCTCTCCTCGGGACTAAATCAGAGGGAGCTGTTTTTT. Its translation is CASSLSSGLNQRELFF.

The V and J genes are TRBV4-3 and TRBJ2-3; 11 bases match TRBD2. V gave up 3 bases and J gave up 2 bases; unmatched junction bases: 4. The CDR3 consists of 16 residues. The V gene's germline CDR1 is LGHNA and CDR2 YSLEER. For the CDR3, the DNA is TGCGCCAGCAGCCAGGGACTAGCGGAAGCCACAGATACGCAGTATTTT. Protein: CASSQGLAEATDTQYF.

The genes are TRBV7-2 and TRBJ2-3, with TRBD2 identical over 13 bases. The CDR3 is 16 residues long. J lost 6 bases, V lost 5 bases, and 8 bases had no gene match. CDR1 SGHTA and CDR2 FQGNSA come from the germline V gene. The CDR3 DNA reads TGTGCCAGCAGCACTCGACTAGCGGGGGGACCTGATACGCAGTATTTT. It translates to CASSTRLAGGPDTQYF.

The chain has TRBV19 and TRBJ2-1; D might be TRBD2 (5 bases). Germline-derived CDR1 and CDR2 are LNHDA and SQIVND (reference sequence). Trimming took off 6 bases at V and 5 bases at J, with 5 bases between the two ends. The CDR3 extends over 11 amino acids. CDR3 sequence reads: CASSGDNEQFF. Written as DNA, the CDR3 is TGTGCCAGTAGCGGGGACAATGAGCAGTTCTTC.

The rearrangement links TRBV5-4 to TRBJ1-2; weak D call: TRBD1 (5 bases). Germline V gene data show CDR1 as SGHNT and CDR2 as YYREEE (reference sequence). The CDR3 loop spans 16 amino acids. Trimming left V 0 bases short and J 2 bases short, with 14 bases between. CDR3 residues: CASSLGNEGRNYGYTF. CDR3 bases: TGTGCCAGCAGCTTGGGGAATGAGGGGAGGAACTATGGCTACACCTTC.

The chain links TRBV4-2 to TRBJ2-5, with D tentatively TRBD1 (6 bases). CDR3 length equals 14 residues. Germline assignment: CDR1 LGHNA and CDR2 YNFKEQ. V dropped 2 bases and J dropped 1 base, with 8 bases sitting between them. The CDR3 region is CASSQWTVQETQYF. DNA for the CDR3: TGTGCCAGCAGCCAATGGACAGTCCAAGAGACCCAGTACTTC.

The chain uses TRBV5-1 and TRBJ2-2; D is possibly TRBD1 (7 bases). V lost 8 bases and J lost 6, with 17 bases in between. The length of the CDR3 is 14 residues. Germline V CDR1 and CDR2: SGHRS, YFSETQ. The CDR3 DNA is TGCGCCAGTGGGCCGACAGGGACTGCCGGGGAGCTGTTTTTT. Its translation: CASGPTGTAGELFF.

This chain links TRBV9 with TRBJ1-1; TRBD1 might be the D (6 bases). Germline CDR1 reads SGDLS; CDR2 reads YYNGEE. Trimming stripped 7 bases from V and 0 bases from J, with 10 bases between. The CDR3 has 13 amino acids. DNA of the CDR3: TGTGCCAGCGGACAGCGTGTGAACACTGAAGCTTTCTTT. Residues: CASGQRVNTEAFF.

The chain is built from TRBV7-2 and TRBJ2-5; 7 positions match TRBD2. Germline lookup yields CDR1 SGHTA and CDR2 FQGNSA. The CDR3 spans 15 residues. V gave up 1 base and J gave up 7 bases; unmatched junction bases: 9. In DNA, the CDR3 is TGTGCCAGCAGCTTAGTAGCGGGTACCCCGGGGACCCAGTACTTC. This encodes CASSLVAGTPGTQYF.

CDR3 DNA: TGTGCCAGCAGGCCGAGACAGGGGATCATCTATGGCTACACCTTC. Translation: CASRPRQGIIYGYTF. The rearrangement uses TRBV6-6 and TRBJ1-2; 8 nucleotides align to TRBD1. The V and J ends lost 6 bases and 4 bases, in that order; junction bases with no gene match: 10. The CDR3 extends over 15 amino acids. The V gene's germline CDR1 is MNHNY and CDR2 SVGAGI (reference sequence).

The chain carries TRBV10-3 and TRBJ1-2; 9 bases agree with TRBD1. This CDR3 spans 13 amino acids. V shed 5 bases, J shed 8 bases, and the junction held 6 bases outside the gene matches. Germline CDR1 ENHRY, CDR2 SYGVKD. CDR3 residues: CAISTGGYPGYTF. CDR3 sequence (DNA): TGTGCCATCAGTACAGGGGGCTATCCGGGCTACACCTTC.

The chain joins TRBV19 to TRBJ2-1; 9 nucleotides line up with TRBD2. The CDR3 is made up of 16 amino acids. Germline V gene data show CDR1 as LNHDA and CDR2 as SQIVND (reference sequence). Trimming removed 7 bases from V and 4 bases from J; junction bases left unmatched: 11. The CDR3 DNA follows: TGTGCCAGTACTGTGGGCGGGAGGGCCGGGTACAATGAGCAGTTCTTC. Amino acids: CASTVGGRAGYNEQFF.

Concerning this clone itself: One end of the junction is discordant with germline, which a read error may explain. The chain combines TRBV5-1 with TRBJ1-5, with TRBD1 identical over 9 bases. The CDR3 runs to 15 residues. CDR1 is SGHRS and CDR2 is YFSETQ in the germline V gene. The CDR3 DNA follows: TGCGCCAGCAGCAGTACAGGGGGCGGCAATCAGCCCCCGCATTTT. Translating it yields CASSSTGGGNQPPHF.

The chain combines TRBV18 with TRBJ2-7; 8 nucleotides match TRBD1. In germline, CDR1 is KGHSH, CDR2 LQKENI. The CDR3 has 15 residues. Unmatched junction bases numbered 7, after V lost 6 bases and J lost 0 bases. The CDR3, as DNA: TGTGCCAGCTCGCGAACAGGGGGGAGCTCCTACGAGCAGTACTTC. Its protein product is CASSRTGGSSYEQYF.

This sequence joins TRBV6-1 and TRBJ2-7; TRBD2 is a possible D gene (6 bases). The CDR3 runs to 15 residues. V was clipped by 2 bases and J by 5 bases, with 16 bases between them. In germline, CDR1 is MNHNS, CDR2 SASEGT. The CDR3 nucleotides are TGTGCCAGCAGTGAACCGGGACTGGGTTTACACGAGCAGTACTTC. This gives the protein CASSEPGLGLHEQYF.

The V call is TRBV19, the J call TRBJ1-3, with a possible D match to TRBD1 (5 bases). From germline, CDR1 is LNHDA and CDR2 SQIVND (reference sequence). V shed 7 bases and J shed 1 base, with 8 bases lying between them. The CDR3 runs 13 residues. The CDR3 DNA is TGTGCCAGTACGGGGGTATCTGGAAACACCATATATTTT. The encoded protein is CASTGVSGNTIYF.